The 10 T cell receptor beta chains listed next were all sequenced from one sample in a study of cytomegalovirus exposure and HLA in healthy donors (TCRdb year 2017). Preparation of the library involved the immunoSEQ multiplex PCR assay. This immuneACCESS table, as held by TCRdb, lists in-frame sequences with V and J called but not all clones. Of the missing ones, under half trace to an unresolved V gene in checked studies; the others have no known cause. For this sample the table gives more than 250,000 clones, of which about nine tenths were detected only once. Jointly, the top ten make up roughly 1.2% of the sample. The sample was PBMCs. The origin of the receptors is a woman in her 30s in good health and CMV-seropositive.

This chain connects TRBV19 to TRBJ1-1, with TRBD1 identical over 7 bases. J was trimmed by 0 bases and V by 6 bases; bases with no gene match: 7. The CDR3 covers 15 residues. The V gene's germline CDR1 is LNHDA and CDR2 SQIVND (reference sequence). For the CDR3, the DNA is TGTGCCAGTAGCCTGACAGGGACCATGAACACTGAAGCTTTCTTT. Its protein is CASSLTGTMNTEAFF.

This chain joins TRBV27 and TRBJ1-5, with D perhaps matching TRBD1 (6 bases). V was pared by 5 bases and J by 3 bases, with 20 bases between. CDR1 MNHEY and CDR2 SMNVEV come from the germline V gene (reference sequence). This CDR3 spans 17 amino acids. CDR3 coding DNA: TGTGCCAGCAGTCGACCGGGACAAACGTTTTCCAATCAGCCCCAGCATTTT. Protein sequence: CASSRPGQTFSNQPQHF.

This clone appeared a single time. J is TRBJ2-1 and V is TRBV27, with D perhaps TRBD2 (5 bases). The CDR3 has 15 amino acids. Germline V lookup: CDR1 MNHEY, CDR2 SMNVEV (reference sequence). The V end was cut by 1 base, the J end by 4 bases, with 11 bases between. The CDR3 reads CASSLYGELYNEQFF. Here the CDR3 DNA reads TGTGCCAGCAGTTTATACGGGGAGCTTTACAATGAGCAGTTCTTC.

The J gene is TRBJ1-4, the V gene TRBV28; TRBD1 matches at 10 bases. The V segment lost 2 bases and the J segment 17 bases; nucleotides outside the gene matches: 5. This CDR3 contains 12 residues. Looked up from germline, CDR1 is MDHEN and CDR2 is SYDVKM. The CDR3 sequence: CASSLGTGEVFF. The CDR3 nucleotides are TGTGCCAGCAGTTTAGGGACAGGGGAGGTATTTTTT.

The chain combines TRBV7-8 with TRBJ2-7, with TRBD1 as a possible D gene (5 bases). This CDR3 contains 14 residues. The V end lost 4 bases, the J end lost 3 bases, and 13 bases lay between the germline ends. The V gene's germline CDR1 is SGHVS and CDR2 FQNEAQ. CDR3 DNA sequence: TGTGCCAGCAGCTCACAGACAGTGAACTACGAGCAGTACTTC. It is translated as CASSSQTVNYEQYF. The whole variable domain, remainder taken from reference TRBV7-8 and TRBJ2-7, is GAGVSQSPRYKVAKRGQDVALRCDPISGHVSLFWYQQALGQGPEFLTYFQNEAQLDKSGLPSDRFFAERPEGSVSTLKIQRTQQEDSAVYLCASSSQTVNYEQYFGPGTRLTVT.

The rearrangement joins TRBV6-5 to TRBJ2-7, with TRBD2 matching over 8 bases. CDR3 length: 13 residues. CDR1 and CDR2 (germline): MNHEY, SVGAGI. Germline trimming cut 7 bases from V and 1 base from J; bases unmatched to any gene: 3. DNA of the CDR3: TGTGCCAGCAACTTAGCGGGATCCTACGAGCAGTACTTC. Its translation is CASNLAGSYEQYF.

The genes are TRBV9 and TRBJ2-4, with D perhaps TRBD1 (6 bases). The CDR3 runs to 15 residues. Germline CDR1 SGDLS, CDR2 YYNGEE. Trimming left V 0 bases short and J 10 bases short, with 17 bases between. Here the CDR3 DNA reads TGTGCCAGCAGCGTAGGTGGTGGGGGCGAATCAATTCAGTACTTC. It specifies CASSVGGGGESIQYF.

The CDR3 loop is CASSSGSNQPQHF. Written as DNA, the CDR3 is TGTGCCAGCAGTTCTGGTAGCAATCAGCCCCAGCATTTT. The chain couples TRBV6-5 to TRBJ1-5; D unclear. CDR1 and CDR2 (germline): MNHEY, SVGAGI. V dropped 4 bases and J dropped 0 bases, with 4 bases sitting between them. There are 13 residues in the CDR3.

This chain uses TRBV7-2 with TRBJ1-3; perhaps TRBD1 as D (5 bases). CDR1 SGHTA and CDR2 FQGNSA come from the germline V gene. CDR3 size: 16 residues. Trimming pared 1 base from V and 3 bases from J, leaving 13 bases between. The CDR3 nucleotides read TGTGCCAGCAGCTTAGGAACTGGGGCTGGTGGAAACACCATATATTTT. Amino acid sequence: CASSLGTGAGGNTIYF. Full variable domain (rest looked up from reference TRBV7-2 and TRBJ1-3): GAGVSQSPSNKVTEKGKDVELRCDPISGHTALYWYRQSLGQGLEFLIYFQGNSAPDKSGLPSDRFSAERTGGSVSTLTIQRTQQEDSAVYLCASSLGTGAGGNTIYFGEGSWLTVV.

The CDR3 loop reads CASSWVTGELFF. DNA for the CDR3: TGTGCCAGCAGTTGGGTCACCGGGGAGCTGTTTTTT. This sequence joins TRBV2 and TRBJ2-2, with unresolved D. Trimming pared 5 bases from V and 4 bases from J, leaving 5 bases between. Germline CDR1 and CDR2: SNHLY and FYNNEI. The CDR3 consists of 12 residues. The complete variable domain, with remaining parts taken from reference TRBV2 and TRBJ2-2, reads EPEVTQTPSHQVTQMGQEVILRCVPISNHLYFYWYRQILGQKVEFLVSFYNNEISEKSEIFDDQFSVERPDGSNFTLKIRSTKLEDSAMYFCASSWVTGELFFGEGSRLTVL.